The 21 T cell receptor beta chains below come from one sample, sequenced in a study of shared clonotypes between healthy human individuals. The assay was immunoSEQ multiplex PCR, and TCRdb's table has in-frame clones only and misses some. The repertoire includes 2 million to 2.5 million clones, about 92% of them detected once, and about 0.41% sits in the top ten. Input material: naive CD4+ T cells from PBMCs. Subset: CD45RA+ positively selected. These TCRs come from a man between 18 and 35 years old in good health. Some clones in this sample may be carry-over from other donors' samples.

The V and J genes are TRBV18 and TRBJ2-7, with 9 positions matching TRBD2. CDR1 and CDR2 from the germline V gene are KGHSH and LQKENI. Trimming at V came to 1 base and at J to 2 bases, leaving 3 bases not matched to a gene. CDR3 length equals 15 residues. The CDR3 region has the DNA TGTGCCAGCTCACCACAGCGGGAGGCCCCCTACGAGCAGTACTTC. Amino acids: CASSPQREAPYEQYF. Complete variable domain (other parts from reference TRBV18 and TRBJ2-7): NAGVMQNPRHLVRRRGQEARLRCSPMKGHSHVYWYRQLPEEGLKFMVYLQKENIIDESGMPKERFSAEFPKEGPSILRIQQVVRGDSAAYFCASSPQREAPYEQYFGPGTRLTVT.

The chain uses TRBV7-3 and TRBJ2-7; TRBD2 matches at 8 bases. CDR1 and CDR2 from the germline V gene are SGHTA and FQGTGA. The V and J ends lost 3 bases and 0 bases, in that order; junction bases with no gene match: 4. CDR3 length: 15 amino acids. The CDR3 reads CASSFSSGPSYEQYF. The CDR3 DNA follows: TGTGCCAGCAGCTTCTCTAGCGGGCCCTCCTACGAGCAGTACTTC.

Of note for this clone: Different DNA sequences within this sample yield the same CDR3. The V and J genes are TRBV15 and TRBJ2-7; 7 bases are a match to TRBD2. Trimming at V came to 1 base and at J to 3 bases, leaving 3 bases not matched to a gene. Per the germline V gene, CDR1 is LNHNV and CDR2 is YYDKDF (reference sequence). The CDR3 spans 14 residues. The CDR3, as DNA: TGTGCCACCAGCAGAGGCGGGAGTAGCTACGAGCAGTACTTC. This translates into CATSRGGSSYEQYF.

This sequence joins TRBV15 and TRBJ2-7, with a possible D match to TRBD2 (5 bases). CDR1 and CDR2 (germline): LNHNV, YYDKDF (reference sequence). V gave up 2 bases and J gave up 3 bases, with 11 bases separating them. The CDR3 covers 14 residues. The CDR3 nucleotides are TGTGCCACCAGCAGACGACTACAACACTACGAGCAGTACTTC. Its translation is CATSRRLQHYEQYF.

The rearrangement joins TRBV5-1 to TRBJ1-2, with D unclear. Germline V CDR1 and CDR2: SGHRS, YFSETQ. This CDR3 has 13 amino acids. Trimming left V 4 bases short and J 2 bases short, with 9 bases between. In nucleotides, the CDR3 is TGCGCCAGCAGCGATTCGGGGAACTATGGCTACACCTTC. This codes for CASSDSGNYGYTF.

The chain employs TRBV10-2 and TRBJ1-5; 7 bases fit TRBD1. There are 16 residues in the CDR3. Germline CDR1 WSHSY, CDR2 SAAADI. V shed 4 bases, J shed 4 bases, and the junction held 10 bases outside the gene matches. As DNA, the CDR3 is TGCGCCAGCAGTGCGAGTCACAGGGGTCGAAATCAGCCCCAGCATTTT. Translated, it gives CASSASHRGRNQPQHF.

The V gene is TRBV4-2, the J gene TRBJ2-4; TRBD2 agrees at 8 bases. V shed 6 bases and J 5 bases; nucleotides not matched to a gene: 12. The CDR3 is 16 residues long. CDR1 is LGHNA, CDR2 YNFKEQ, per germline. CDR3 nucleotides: TGTGCCAGCAGTCTTTCGGCGGGAGGCCCCCAAAACATTCAGTACTTC. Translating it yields CASSLSAGGPQNIQYF.

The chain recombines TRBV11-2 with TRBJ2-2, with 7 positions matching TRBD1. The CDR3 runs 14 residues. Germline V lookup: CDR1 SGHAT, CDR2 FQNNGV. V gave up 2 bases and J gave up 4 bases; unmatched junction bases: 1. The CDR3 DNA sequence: TGTGCCAGCAGCTTAAAGGGGGCCACCGGGGAGCTGTTTTTT. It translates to CASSLKGATGELFF.

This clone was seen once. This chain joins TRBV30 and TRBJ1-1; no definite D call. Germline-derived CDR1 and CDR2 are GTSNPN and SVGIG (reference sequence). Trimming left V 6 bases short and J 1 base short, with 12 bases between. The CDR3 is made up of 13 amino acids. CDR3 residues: CACLPLGNTEAFF. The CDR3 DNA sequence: TGTGCCTGCCTACCGCTGGGGAACACTGAAGCTTTCTTT.

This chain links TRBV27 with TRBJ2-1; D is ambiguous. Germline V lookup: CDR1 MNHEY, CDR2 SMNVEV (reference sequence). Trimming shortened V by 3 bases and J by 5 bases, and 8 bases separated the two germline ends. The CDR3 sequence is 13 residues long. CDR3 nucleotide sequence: TGTGCCAGCAGTTTCCGCTGGGACAATGAGCAGTTCTTC. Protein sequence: CASSFRWDNEQFF.

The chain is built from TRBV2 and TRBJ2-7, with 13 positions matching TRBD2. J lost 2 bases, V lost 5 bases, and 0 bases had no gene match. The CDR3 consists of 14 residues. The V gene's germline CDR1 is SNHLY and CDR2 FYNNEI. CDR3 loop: CASSTSGRAYEQYF. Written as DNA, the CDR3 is TGTGCCAGCAGTACTAGCGGGAGGGCCTACGAGCAGTACTTC.

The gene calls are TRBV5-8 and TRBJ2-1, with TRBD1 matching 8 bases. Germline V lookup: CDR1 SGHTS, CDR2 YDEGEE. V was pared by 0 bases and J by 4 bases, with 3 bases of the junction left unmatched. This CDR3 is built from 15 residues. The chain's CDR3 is CASSLVQGVYNEQFF. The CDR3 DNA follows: TGTGCCAGCAGCTTGGTACAGGGGGTATACAATGAGCAGTTCTTC.

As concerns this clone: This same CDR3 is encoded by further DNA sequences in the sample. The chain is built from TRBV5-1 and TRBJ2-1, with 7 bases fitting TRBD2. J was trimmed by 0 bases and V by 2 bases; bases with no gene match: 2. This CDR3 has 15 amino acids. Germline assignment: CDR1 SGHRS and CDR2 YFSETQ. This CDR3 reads CASSLIAGSYNEQFF. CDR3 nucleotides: TGCGCCAGCAGCTTAATAGCGGGCTCCTACAATGAGCAGTTCTTC.

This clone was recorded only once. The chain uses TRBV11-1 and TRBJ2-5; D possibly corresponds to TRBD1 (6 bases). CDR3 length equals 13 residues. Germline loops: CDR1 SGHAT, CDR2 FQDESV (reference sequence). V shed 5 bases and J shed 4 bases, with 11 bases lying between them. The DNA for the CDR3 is TGTGCCAGCAGCACAGGGACCCCAGAGACCCAGTACTTC. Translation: CASSTGTPETQYF.

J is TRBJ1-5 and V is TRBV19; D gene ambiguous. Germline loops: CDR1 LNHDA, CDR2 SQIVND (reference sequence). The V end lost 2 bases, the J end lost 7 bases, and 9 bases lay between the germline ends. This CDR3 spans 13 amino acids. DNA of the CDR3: TGTGCCAGTAGTATAACGGCCCCCCAGCCCCAGCATTTT. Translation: CASSITAPQPQHF.

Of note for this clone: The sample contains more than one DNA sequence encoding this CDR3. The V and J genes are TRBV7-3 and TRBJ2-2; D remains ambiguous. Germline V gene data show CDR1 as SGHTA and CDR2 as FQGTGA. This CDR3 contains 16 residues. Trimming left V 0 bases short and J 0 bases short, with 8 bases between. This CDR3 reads CASSLTGGANTGELFF. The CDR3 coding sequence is TGTGCCAGCAGCTTAACGGGCGGAGCGAACACCGGGGAGCTGTTTTTT.

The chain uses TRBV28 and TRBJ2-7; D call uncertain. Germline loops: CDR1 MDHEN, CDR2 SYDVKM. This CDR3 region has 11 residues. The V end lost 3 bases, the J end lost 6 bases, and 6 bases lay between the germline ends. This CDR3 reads CASSLTIEQYF. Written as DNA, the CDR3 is TGTGCCAGCAGTTTGACGATCGAGCAGTACTTC.

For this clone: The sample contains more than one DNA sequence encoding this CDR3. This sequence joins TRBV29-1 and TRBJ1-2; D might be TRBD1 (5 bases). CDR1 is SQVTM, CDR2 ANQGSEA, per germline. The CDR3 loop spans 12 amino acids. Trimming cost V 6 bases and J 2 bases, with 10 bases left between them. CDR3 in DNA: TGCAGCGTCCTGACAGACAACTATGGCTACACCTTC. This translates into CSVLTDNYGYTF.

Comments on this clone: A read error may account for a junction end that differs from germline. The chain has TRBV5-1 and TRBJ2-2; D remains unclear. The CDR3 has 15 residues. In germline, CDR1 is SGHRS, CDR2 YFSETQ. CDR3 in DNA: TGCGCCAGCAGCTTGCAAGTTTGGAACTCCGGGGAGCTGTTTTTT. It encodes CASSLQVWNSGELFF.

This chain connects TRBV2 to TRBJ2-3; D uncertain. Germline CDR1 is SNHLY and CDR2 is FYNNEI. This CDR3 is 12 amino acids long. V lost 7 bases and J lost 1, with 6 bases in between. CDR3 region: CASNRGTDTQYF. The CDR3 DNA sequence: TGTGCCAGCAACCGCGGCACAGATACGCAGTATTTT.

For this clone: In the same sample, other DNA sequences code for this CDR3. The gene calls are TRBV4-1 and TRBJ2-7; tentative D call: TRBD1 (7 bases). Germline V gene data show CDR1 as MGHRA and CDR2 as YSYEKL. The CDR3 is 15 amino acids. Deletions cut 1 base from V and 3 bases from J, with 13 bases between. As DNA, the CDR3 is TGCGCCAGCAGCCAAGCAGGGGGGCGCAGCTACGAGCAGTACTTC. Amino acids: CASSQAGGRSYEQYF.